The following is a T cell receptor (beta chain) sequence with its context. Its antigen target is currently unknown. The input lacks base qualities; no much larger clone sits a single base away. The CDR3 regions of human TCRbeta chains were analyzed by immunosequencing. The study's processing was this. Repertoire TCRs were checked for matches against a reference library of SARS-CoV-2-specific TCRs that had been generated using the MIRA antigen-specificity platform. Breadth was defined as the fraction of unique TCRs that were SARS-CoV-2-associated. Depth was defined as the fraction of total T cells that were SARS-CoV-2-associated. Using the MIRA data, each spike-specific TCR was mapped to the spike region that the TCR reacts to and placed in a CD4 or CD8 class. Log10-transformed breadth and depth values were compared by one-way ANOVA with Sidak's multiple comparisons tests. In its TCRdb copy, this immuneACCESS table keeps in-frame sequences only and misses some clones. Where compared with another copy, unresolved V genes explain less than half of these, and the others have no known cause. V and J calls and clone size are as listed in that table; D and trimming were resolved from the DNA. Across this sample there are some 91,000 clones, with around 86% seen only once. The leading ten clones occupy about 2.2% of the sample.

V drops 0 bases and J drops 1 base, leaving 18 bases in between. The CDR3 goes from the cysteine to the phenylalanine over 18 residues. CDR3 DNA only is kept here, 54 bases in frame from base 1. The germline V gene encodes CDR1 SGDLS and CDR2 YYNGEE. The sample's time point label, decoded: baseline before first vaccination. The vaccinee samples were drawn from two UK trials, COV001 and COV002, one of which was a single-blind randomized controlled phase 2/3 trial testing AZD1222 (ChAdOx1 nCoV-19) in healthy adults. Trial participant PBMC samples were collected at day 0 and day 28 after the second dose for TCRbeta chain sequencing. The data were taken from a study of T cell responses to AZD1222 COVID-19 vaccine (dated by TCRdb to the early 2020s). In the study overall: AZD1222 recipients with second doses at about 4 weeks or about 12 weeks were pooled, because spike-specific TCR depth and breadth did not differ between schedules. TCR sequencing was performed for about 240 trial participants, of whom around 210 were given two doses of AZD1222 and some 26 were given two doses of MenACWY control vaccine. Trial participants were enrolled into age subgroups of 18-55, 56-69 and 70-plus years, which contained approximately 150, 30 and 60 TCR-sequenced participants, respectively. Here is what the overall study found, with its caveats: Participants were mostly white British, with more females than males. The authors suggested clonal diversity may have been underestimated. Reportedly, close to half of the unique spike-specific TCRs recognized epitopes lying outside the regions that are mutated in the B.1.351 and B.1.1.7 variants. In the small 56-69-year group, the increase in depth fell short of significance, most likely because of low power. Conclusions about previously exposed vaccinees are limited because only six or seven AZD1222 recipients were SARS-CoV-2 seropositive at baseline. No day 14 peak-response samples were available, so repertoires were characterized only after the peak T cell response. The whole spike protein was spanned by vaccine-associated CD4 TCRs, and dominant responses were seen in regions 160-218 and 743-854. Spike-specific TCR breadth and depth rose significantly after two AZD1222 doses compared with day 0 and with MenACWY recipients.

Sample: peripheral blood, taken on day 0 of AZD1222 vaccination. The V gene is TRBV9 and the J gene is TRBJ2-3; the D segment might be TRBD1 or TRBD2, since each matches 5 bases. This clonotype originated in an adult in good health. The nucleotide sequence reads as follows: TGTGCCAGCAGCGTAGTCCCCGGGGCCGCATCCGGCACAGATACGCAGTATTTT. Its coded protein is CASSVVPGAASGTDTQYF.